Given below is one T cell receptor beta chain in context. The antigen is unknown. The data were taken from a study of identical twins. From germline, CDR1 is SGHAT and CDR2 FQNNGV. V was shortened by 2 bases and J by 2 bases, with 14 bases between the two germline ends. There are 16 residues in the CDR3. TCRdb ran MiXCR on the 5' RACE reads and lists one entry per CDR3 protein. Here the sample spans fewer than 900,000 distinct CDR3 sequences, about 20% being singletons. Study outcomes and limitations: Insertion counts were lower in abundant cord blood beta clonotypes, a trend that memory repertoires did not show.

This sample also appeared in a second study, on T cells expressing NK-cell markers. That publication notes: TCR beta repertoires came from sorted CD3+CD56+NKG2C+, CD3+CD56+NKG2C- and CD3+CD56-NKG2C+ T cells. HCMV seropositivity characterized seven of the eight sequenced donors, and seronegativity one. About six donors showed dominant NKG2C+ clonotypes comprising about 1.0-7.0% of their CD8+ T cells.

V is TRBV11-2 and J is TRBJ2-3, with D possibly TRBD2 on 5 matching bases. The sequence came from a woman aged 18-30 years in good health. The sequenced sample was PBMCs. The CDR3 DNA reads as TGTGCCAGCAGCTTAATGCTAGCTCGGGCCACAGATACGCAGTATTTT. Translated: CASSLMLARATDTQYF.